Shown below are 10 T cell receptor beta chains from a single sample sequenced in a study of cytomegalovirus exposure and HLA in healthy donors. Data came from immunoSEQ multiplex PCR; TCRdb stores just in-frame clones and leaves some out. The data show 78,000 or so clones, with 90% to 96% seen just once and about 1.5% held by the top ten. Specimen: PBMCs. These receptors all stem from a man in his late teens or twenties in good health and CMV-seropositive.

The chain recombines TRBV30 with TRBJ1-2; 7 bases map to TRBD1. Trimming removed 1 base from V and 3 bases from J; junction bases left unmatched: 2. Looked up from germline, CDR1 is GTSNPN and CDR2 is SVGIG (reference sequence). The CDR3 has 13 amino acids. CDR3 in DNA: TGTGCCTGGAGTGACAGGGGAGACTATGGCTACACCTTC. Its protein is CAWSDRGDYGYTF.

The J gene is TRBJ2-7, the V gene TRBV7-2, with D maybe TRBD2 (6 bases). Germline CDR1 SGHTA, CDR2 FQGNSA. V was pared by 6 bases and J by 3 bases, with 18 bases between. This CDR3 has 15 amino acids. The DNA for the CDR3 is TGTGCCAGCAGTACGCGGGACCCGAGCGGCTACGAGCAGTACTTC. It encodes CASSTRDPSGYEQYF.

The sample holds a few counts of this clone. The CDR3 DNA sequence: TGTGCCAGCAGCTTAATAGGGGGAGGGGGCACTGAAGCTTTCTTT. Its protein product is CASSLIGGGGTEAFF. This sequence joins TRBV7-3 and TRBJ1-1; D is perhaps TRBD1 (6 bases). CDR3 length equals 15 residues. Germline assignment: CDR1 SGHTA and CDR2 FQGTGA. V gave up 1 base and J gave up 4 bases, with 13 bases separating them.

For the CDR3, the DNA is TGTGCCAGCAGCCCTAGGACAGTCACCGGGGAGCTGTTTTTT. Its protein product is CASSPRTVTGELFF. This chain uses TRBV14 with TRBJ2-2, with D perhaps matching TRBD1 (6 bases). V was shortened by 4 bases and J by 4 bases, with 10 bases between the two germline ends. The germline gives CDR1 SGHDN, CDR2 FVKESK. This CDR3 comprises 14 residues.

This chain joins TRBV10-3 and TRBJ2-5; the D gene is possibly TRBD2 (5 bases). The CDR3 loop spans 13 amino acids. In germline, CDR1 is ENHRY, CDR2 SYGVKD. Between the trimmed V and J ends, which lost 2 bases and 5 bases, there was a span of 9 bases. The CDR3 loop is CAISEGRGETQYF. CDR3 coding DNA: TGTGCCATCAGTGAGGGGAGAGGGGAGACCCAGTACTTC.

V gene TRBV28 combines with J gene TRBJ2-3; no clear D. Germline V gene data show CDR1 as MDHEN and CDR2 as SYDVKM. The V end lost 4 bases, the J end lost 2 bases, and 13 bases lay between the germline ends. The CDR3 runs 15 residues. The CDR3 sequence is CASSSPPRITDTQYF. CDR3 DNA: TGTGCCAGCAGTTCCCCCCCCAGGATCACAGATACGCAGTATTTT.

The genes are TRBV2 and TRBJ1-2, with D perhaps matching TRBD1 (6 bases). The germline gives CDR1 SNHLY, CDR2 FYNNEI. Trimming cost V 7 bases and J 3 bases, with 15 bases left between them. The CDR3 covers 14 residues. CDR3 sequence: CASTEQGPHYGYTF. The CDR3, as DNA: TGTGCCAGCACCGAACAGGGCCCCCACTATGGCTACACCTTC.

The CDR3 nucleotides are TGTGCCAGCAGCTTGGTAGGGGCAACCACAGATACGCAGTATTTT. This codes for CASSLVGATTDTQYF. V is TRBV5-5 and J is TRBJ2-3, with TRBD1 as a possible D gene (5 bases). The germline V gene has CDR1 SGHKS and CDR2 YYEKEE (reference sequence). With 0 bases removed from V and 2 bases from J, the gap between germline ends came to 10 bases. This CDR3 has 15 residues.

The V call is TRBV11-3, the J call TRBJ2-1; D gene ambiguous. V gave up 3 bases and J gave up 9 bases, with 12 bases separating them. Germline lookup yields CDR1 SGHNT and CDR2 YENEEA. CDR3 length: 13 residues. In DNA form, the CDR3 reads TGTGCCAGCAGCTTGCTTGAGAGAGGTGAGCAGTTCTTC. It encodes CASSLLERGEQFF. The full variable domain, completed using reference TRBV11-3 and TRBJ2-1, is EAGVVQSPRYKIIEKKQPVAFWCNPISGHNTLYWYLQNLGQGPELLIRYENEEAVDDSQLPKDRFSAERLKGVDSTLKIQPAELGDSAVYLCASSLLERGEQFFGPGTRLTVL.

This clone appeared a single time. CDR3 loop: CASSTSGYTEAFF. The CDR3 DNA reads as TGTGCCAGTAGTACCTCAGGGTACACTGAAGCTTTCTTT. The J gene is TRBJ1-1, the V gene TRBV19, with D perhaps TRBD1 (5 bases). The germline V gene encodes CDR1 LNHDA and CDR2 SQIVND (reference sequence). Trimming shortened V by 4 bases and J by 3 bases, and 9 bases separated the two germline ends. This CDR3 comprises 13 residues. Combining the CDR3 with reference TRBV19 and TRBJ1-1 gives the whole variable domain DGGITQSPKYLFRKEGQNVTLSCEQNLNHDAMYWYRQDPGQGLRLIYYSQIVNDFQKGDIAEGYSVSREKKESFPLTVTSAQKNPTAFYLCASSTSGYTEAFFGQGTRLTVV.